The clone carrying this T cell receptor (beta chain) was seen a handful of times. The sample is drawn from a study of T-cell reconstitution after alpha-beta-depleted transplantation in children. Unique molecular identifiers tagged the TCRbeta library. TCRdb re-called the PCR reads through MiXCR, storing one row per CDR3 protein. Among hundreds of thousands of distinct CDR3 sequences, 8% to 11% were seen once, and the ten largest hold roughly 4%. The CDR3 covers 15 residues. Per the germline V gene, CDR1 is SQVTM and CDR2 is ANQGSEA. Losses at the gene ends were 4 bases for V and 6 bases for J; bases not matched to a gene: 15.

The TCR originated in a human donor who donated a stem cell graft to a child with acute myeloid leukemia. Sequencing used PBMCs from the stem cell graft donor, obtained from the stem cell graft. The chain uses TRBV29-1 and TRBJ2-7; 7 nucleotides match TRBD1. This CDR3 is CSVALGQASTAEQYF. The CDR3 DNA follows: TGCAGCGTTGCACTCGGACAGGCAAGCACAGCCGAGCAGTACTTC.